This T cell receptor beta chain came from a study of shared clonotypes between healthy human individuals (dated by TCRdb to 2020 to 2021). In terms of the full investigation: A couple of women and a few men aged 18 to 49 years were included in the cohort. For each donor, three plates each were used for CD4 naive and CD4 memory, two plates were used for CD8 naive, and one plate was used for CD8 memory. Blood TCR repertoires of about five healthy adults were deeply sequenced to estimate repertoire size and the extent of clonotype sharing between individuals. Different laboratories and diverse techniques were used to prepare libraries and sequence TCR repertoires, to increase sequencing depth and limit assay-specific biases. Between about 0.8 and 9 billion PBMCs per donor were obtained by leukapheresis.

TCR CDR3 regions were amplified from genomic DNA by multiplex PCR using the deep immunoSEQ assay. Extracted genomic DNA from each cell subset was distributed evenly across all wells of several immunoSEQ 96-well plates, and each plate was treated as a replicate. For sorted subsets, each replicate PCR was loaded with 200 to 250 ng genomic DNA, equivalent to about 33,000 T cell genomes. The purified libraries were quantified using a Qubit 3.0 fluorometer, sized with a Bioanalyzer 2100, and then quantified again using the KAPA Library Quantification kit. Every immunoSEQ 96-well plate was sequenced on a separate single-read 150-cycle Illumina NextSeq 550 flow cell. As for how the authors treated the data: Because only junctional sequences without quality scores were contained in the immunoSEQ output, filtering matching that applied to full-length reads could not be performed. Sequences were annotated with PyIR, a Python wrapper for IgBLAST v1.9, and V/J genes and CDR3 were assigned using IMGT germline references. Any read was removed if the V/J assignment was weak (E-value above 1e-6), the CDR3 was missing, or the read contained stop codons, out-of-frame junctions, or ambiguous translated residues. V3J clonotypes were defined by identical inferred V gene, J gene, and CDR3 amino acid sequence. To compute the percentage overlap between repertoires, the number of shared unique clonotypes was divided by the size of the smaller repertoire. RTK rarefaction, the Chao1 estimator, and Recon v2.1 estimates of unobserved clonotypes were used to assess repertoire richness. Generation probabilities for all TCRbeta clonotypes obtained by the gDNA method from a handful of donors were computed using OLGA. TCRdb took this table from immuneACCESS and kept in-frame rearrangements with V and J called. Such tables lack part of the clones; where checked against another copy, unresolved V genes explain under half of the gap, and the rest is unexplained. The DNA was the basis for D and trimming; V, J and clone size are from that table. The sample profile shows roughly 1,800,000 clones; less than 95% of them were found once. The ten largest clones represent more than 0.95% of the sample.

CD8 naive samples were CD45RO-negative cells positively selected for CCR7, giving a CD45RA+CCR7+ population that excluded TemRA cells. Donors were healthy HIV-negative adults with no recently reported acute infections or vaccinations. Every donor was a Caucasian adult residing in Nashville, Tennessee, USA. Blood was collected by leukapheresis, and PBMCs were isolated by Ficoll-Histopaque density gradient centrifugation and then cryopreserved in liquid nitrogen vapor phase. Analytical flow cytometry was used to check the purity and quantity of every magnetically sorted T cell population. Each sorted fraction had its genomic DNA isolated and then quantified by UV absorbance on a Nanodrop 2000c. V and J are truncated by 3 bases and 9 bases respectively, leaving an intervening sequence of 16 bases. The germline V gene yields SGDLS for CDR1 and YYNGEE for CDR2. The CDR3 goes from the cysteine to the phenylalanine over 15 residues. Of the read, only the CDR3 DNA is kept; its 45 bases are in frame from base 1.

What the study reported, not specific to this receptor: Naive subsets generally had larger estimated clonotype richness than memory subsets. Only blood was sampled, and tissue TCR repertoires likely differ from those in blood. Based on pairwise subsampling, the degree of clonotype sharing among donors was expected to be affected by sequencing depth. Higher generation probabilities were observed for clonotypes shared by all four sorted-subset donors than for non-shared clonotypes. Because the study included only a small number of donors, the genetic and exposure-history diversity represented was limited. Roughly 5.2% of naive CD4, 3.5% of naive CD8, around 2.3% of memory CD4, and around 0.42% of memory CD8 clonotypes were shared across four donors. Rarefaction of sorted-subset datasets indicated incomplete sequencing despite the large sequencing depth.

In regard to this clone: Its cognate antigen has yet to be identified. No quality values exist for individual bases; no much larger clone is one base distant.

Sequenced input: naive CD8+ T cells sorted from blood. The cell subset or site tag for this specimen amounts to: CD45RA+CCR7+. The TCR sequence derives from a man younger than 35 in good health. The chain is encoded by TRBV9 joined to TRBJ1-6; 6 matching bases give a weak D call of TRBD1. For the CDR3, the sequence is CASSAHPGGGSPLHF. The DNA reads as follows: TGTGCCAGCAGCGCACACCCGGGGGGCGGTTCACCCCTCCACTTT.